Sequencing of this T cell receptor beta chain was carried out in a study of cytomegalovirus exposure and HLA in healthy donors. General study findings and limits: Three CMV-associated chains were confirmed in vitro to be specific for CMV antigens. Many donors carried some public TCRs, although rarity characterized most TCR sequences. It was 150 to 200 TCR beta chains that were listed as cytomegalovirus-associated. The tendency of first-cohort TCR clusters to co-occur in the roughly 120 validation repertoires was the finding of a later analysis.

Comment on this clone: Its cognate antigen is unknown.

The method was immunoSEQ multiplex PCR; TCRdb's version includes in-frame clones alone and lacks a portion of them. The sample contains 120,000 to 150,000 clones, about 89% of which appear only once. This CDR3 is 15 amino acids long. V was pared by 7 bases and J by 2 bases, with 17 bases between. Germline CDR1 MNHNS, CDR2 SASEGT. Material for sequencing was PBMCs. The receptor was derived from a man aged 18 to 35 in good health and CMV-seronegative. The rearrangement links TRBV6-1 to TRBJ1-1; D is undetermined. The CDR3 DNA is TGTGCCAGCAACTCGGGAGGTGCCTATAACACTGAAGCTTTCTTT. Protein: CASNSGGAYNTEAFF.